One and the same sample provided the 4 T cell receptor beta chains below, sequenced in a study of beta chain features in type 1 diabetes. The authors reverse transcribed all of the isolated RNA, so sequencing captured expressed TCRB transcripts. Some clones are missing from TCRdb's copy, which holds only in-frame ones; the method was immunoSEQ multiplex PCR. Among hundreds of thousands of clones listed, around 68% were seen once. The sequencing sample was made of naive CD4+ T cells from blood. These receptors were collected from a man aged 30 to 45 in good health.

The V and J genes are TRBV4-3 and TRBJ2-3, with 9 bases aligning to TRBD1. Losses at the gene ends were 3 bases for V and 5 bases for J; bases not matched to a gene: 0. The CDR3 is 13 amino acids. The V gene's germline CDR1 is LGHNA and CDR2 YSLEER. This CDR3 is CASSQGQGDTQYF. The CDR3 DNA reads as TGCGCCAGCAGCCAGGGACAGGGAGATACGCAGTATTTT.

The count of this clone is one. The chain joins TRBV29-1 to TRBJ2-5; TRBD2 is a possible D gene (5 bases). V dropped 5 bases and J dropped 5 bases, with 15 bases sitting between them. Germline CDR1 and CDR2: SQVTM and ANQGSEA. The CDR3 spans 13 residues. This chain's CDR3 is CSVRPGVGETQYF. The CDR3 nucleotides are TGCAGCGTTCGTCCCGGGGTTGGGGAGACCCAGTACTTC.

This chain joins TRBV29-1 and TRBJ1-1; 7 bases agree with TRBD1. Trimming cost V 4 bases and J 4 bases; bases outside gene matches: 6. Germline assignment: CDR1 SQVTM and CDR2 ANQGSEA. CDR3 length equals 13 residues. CDR3 loop: CSVAPQGGTEAFF. The CDR3 DNA follows: TGCAGCGTTGCTCCCCAGGGGGGCACTGAAGCTTTCTTT.

This clone was detected a few times. The chain uses TRBV5-6 and TRBJ2-4; tentative D call: TRBD1 (5 bases). The V gene's germline CDR1 is SGHDT and CDR2 YYEEEE. With 2 bases removed from V and 1 base from J, the gap between germline ends came to 7 bases. This CDR3 has 14 amino acids. CDR3 loop: CASSLKGAKNIQYF. For the CDR3, the DNA is TGTGCCAGCAGCTTAAAGGGGGCCAAAAACATTCAGTACTTC. The full variable domain, its missing parts supplied by reference TRBV5-6 and TRBJ2-4, is DAGVTQSPTHLIKTRGQQVTLRCSPKSGHDTVSWYQQALGQGPQFIFQYYEEEERQRGNFPDRFSGHQFPNYSSELNVNALLLGDSALYLCASSLKGAKNIQYFGAGTRLSVL.